Listed below are T cell receptor beta chains from one sample, sequenced in a study of T-cell memory formation after mild COVID-19. TCRdb fed the 5' RACE reads into MiXCR, producing one record per CDR3 protein. The sample has 150,000 to 200,000 distinct CDR3 sequences; roughly 28% are singletons. The sequenced sample was PBMCs or a T cell subset sorted from them (not recorded which). These receptors originate from an adult woman who had mild COVID-19 (a few samples of this study predate the infection). Cell type and time point are not known. Each CDR3 is given with its conserved first and last residue. D genes are given only for firm matches. Expanded clones get a size class; other rows say once, few or many, or leave the size out.

D gene,clone size,J gene,V gene,CDR3 DNA,CDR3 protein
-,few,TRBJ1-1,TRBV29-1,TGCAGCGTTGAAAGGAAGGGGCGCGTTGCTGAAGCTTTCTTT,CSVERKGRVAEAFF
-,-,TRBJ2-3,TRBV7-9,TGTGCCAGCAGCCTCCCGTTTTCCGAGGGGCCCCGGGATACGCAGTATTTT,CASSLPFSEGPRDTQYF
-,few,TRBJ2-1,TRBV5-1,TGCGCCAGCAGCTTGGCGTGGCAGGGGCCTGACAATGAGCAGTTCTTC,CASSLAWQGPDNEQFF
-,-,TRBJ1-5,TRBV20-1,TGCAGTGCTTTTTCATCGACCTTTAGCAATCAGCCCCAGCATTTT,CSAFSSTFSNQPQHF
TRBD2,few,TRBJ2-1,TRBV11-3,TGTGCCAGCAGCTTAGATCTTCTTGCGGGAGGAGACAATGAGCAGTTCTTC,CASSLDLLAGGDNEQFF
-,-,TRBJ2-5,TRBV7-2,TGTGCCAGCAGCACTAATCCTAGGGGCTTGGAGACCCAGTACTTC,CASSTNPRGLETQYF
TRBD2,-,TRBJ2-7,TRBV7-8,TGTGCCAGCAGCTTTAGGACTAGCGGGTCCGCCTCGCAGTACTTC,CASSFRTSGSASQYF
-,-,TRBJ1-2,TRBV6-5,TGTGCCAGCAGCCCCTCGACAGGCCTTCGCTATGGCTACACCTTC,CASSPSTGLRYGYTF
-,-,TRBJ1-2,TRBV12-3/TRBV12-4,TGTGCCAGCAGTTTCCAGGGCAAGCTCTATGGCTACACCTTC,CASSFQGKLYGYTF
-,-,TRBJ2-5,TRBV27,TGTGCCAGCTCTGGCCCCGGAGGGACCCAGTACTTC,CASSGPGGTQYF
TRBD1,-,TRBJ1-2,TRBV6-5,TGTGCCAGCAGTTACTTGGGGCCCAGGGGGGAGACTGGCTACACCTTC,CASSYLGPRGETGYTF